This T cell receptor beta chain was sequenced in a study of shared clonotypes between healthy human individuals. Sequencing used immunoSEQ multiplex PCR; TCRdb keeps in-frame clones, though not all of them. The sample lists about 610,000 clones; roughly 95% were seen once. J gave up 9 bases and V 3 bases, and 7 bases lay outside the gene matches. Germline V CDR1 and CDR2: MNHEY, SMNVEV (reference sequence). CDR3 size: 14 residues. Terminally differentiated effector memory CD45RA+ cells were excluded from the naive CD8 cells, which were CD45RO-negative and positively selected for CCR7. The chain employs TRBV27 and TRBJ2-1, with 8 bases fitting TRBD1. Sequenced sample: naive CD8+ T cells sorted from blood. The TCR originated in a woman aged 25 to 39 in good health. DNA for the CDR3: TGTGCCAGCAGTTTCAGGGGGCAAAGCGGTGAGCAGTTCTTC. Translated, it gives CASSFRGQSGEQFF.